The TCR beta chain described here comes from a study of shared clonotypes between healthy human individuals. The CDR3 sequence is 16 residues long. V dropped 0 bases and J dropped 0; count of bases not matched to a gene: 3. Germline V gene lookup returns CDR1 ENHRY and CDR2 SYGVKD. The repertoire was sequenced with immunoSEQ multiplex PCR; TCRdb's copy has only in-frame clones and lacks some. This repertoire shows about 380,000 clones, 90% to 97% found once; its top ten account for less than 0.35%. The gene calls are TRBV10-3 and TRBJ2-3; TRBD2 aligns across 7 bases. The material sequenced was memory CD8+ T cells sorted from blood. Sample subset: CD45RO+ cells pooled with CCR7-negative TemRA cells. The source of this sequence is a man aged 25 to 40 in good health. In DNA form, the CDR3 reads TGTGCCATCAGTGAGTCACTAGCGTCTAGCACAGATACGCAGTATTTT. It encodes CAISESLASSTDTQYF.